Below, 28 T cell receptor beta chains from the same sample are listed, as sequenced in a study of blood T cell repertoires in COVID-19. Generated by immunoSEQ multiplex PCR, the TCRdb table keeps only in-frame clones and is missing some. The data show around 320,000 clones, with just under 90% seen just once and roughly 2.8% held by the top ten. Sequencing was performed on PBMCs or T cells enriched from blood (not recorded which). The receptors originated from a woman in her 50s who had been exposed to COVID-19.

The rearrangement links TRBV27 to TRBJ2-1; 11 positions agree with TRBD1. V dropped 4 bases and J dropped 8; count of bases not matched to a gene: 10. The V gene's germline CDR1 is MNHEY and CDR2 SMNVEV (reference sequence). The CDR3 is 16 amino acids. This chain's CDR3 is CASSSRGQGAIDEQFF. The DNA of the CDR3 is TGTGCCAGCAGTTCACGCGGACAGGGGGCTATCGATGAGCAGTTCTTC.

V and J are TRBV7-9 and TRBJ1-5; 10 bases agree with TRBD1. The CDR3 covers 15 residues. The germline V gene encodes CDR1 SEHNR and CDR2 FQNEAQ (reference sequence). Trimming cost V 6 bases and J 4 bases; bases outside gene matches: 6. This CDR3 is CASRGGQGENQPQHF. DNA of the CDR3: TGTGCCAGCAGGGGAGGACAGGGGGAAAATCAGCCCCAGCATTTT.

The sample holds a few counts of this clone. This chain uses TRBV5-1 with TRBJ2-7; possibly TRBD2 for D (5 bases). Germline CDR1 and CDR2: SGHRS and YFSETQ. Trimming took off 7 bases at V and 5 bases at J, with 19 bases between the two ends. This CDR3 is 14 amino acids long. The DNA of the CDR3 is TGCGCCAGCGGATCGGGGAAAGTTGGCCACGAGCAGTACTTC. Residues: CASGSGKVGHEQYF.

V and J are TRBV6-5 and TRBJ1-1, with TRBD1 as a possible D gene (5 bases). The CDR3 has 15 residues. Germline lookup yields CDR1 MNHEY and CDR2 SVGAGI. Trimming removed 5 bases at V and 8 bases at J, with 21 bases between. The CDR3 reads CASSLPGLPASEAFF. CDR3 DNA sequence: TGTGCCAGCAGTCTGCCGGGACTCCCAGCATCGGAAGCTTTCTTT.

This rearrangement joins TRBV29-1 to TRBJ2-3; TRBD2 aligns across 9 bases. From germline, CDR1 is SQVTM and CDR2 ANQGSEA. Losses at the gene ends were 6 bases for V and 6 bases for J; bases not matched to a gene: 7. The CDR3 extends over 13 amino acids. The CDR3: CSVLGLARDTQYF. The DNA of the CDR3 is TGCAGCGTGCTGGGACTAGCACGGGATACGCAGTATTTT.

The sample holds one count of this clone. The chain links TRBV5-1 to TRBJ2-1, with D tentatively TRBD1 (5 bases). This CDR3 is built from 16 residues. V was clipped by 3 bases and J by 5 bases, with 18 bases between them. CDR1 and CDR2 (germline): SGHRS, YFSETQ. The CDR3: CASSSLSTRRDNEQFF. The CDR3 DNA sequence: TGCGCCAGCAGCTCCCTTTCTACGCGCAGGGACAATGAGCAGTTCTTC.

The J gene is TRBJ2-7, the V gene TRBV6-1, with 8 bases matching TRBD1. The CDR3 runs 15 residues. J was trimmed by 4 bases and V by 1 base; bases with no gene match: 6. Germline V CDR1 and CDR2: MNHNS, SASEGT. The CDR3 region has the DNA TGTGCCAGCAGTGAAGAAGGGACAGGCTGGTACGAGCAGTACTTC. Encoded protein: CASSEEGTGWYEQYF.

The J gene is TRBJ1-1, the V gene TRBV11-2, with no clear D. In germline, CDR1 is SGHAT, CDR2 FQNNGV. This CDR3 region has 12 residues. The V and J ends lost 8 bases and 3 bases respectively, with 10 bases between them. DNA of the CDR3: TGTGCCAGCGGATCCAGGTACACTGAAGCTTTCTTT. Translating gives CASGSRYTEAFF.

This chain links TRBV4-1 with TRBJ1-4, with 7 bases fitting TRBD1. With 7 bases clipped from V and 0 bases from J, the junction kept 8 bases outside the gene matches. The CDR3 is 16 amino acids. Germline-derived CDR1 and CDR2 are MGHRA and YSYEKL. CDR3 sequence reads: CASKARDSSTNEKLFF. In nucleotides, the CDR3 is TGCGCCAGCAAAGCCCGGGACAGTTCAACTAATGAAAAACTGTTTTTT.

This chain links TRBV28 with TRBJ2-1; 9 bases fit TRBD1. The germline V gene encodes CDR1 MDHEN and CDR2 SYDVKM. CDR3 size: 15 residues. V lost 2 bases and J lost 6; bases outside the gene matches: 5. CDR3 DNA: TGTGCCAGCAGTTTACCGGGACAGGGCACCAATGAGCAGTTCTTC. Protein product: CASSLPGQGTNEQFF.

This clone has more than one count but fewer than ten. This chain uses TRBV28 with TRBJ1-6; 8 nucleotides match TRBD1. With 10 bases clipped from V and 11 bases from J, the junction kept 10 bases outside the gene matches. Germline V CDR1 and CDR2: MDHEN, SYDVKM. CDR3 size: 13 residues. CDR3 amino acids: CATLTDRGTPLHF. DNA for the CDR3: TGTGCCACCCTTACAGACAGGGGTACACCCCTCCACTTT.

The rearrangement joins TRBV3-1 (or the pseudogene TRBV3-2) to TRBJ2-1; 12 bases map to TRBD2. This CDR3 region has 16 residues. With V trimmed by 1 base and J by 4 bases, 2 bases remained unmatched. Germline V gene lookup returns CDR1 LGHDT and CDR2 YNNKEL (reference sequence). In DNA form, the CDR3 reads TGTGCCAGCAGCCAAGGGCTAGCGGGGGGGTACAATGAGCAGTTCTTC. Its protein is CASSQGLAGGYNEQFF.

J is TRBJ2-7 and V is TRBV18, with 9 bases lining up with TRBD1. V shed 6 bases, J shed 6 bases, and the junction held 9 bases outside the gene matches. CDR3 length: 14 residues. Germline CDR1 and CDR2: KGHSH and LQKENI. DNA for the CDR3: TGTGCCAGCTCGCCGGGACAGGGAGGAGCCGAGCAGTACTTC. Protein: CASSPGQGGAEQYF.

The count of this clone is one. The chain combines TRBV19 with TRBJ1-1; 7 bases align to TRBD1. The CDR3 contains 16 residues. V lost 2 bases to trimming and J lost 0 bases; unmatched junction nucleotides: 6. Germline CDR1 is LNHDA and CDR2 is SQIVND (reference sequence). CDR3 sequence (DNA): TGTGCCAGTAGTATAAGGACAGGAGCCATGAACACTGAAGCTTTCTTT. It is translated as CASSIRTGAMNTEAFF. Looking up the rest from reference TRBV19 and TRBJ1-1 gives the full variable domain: DGGITQSPKYLFRKEGQNVTLSCEQNLNHDAMYWYRQDPGQGLRLIYYSQIVNDFQKGDIAEGYSVSREKKESFPLTVTSAQKNPTAFYLCASSIRTGAMNTEAFFGQGTRLTVV.

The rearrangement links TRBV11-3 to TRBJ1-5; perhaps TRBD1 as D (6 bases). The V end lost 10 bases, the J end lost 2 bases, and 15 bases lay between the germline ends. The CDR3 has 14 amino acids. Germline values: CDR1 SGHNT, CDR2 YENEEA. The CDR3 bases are TGTGCCACCGGGGACACCCAGGGCAATCAGCCCCAGCATTTT. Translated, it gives CATGDTQGNQPQHF.

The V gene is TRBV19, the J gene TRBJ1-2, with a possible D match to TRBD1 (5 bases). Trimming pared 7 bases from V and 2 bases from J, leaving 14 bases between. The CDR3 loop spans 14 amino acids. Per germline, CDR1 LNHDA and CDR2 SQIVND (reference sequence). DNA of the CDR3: TGTGCCAGTACCACCGGGGGGGTGAACTATGGCTACACCTTC. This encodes CASTTGGVNYGYTF.

The CDR3 is CASSVTGEEGYTF. As DNA, the CDR3 is TGTGCCAGCAGCGTGACAGGGGAAGAGGGCTACACCTTC. The chain combines TRBV5-4 with TRBJ1-2, with 8 bases that match TRBD1. The junction had 7 bases not matched to a gene; V was cut back by 4 bases and J by 8 bases. The CDR3 extends over 13 amino acids. Germline V gene lookup returns CDR1 SGHNT and CDR2 YYREEE (reference sequence).

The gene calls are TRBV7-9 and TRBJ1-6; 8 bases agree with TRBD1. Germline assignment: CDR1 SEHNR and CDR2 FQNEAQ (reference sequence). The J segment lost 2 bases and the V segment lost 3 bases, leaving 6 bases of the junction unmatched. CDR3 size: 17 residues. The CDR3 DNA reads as TGTGCCAGCAGCTTCGATGACAGGGGCCCCTATAATTCACCCCTCCACTTT. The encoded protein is CASSFDDRGPYNSPLHF.

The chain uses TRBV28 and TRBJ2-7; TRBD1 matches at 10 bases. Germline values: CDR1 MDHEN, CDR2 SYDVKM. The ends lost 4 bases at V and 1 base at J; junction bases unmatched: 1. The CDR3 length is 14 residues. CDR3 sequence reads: CASSWTGGSYEQYF. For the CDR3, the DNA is TGTGCCAGCAGTTGGACAGGGGGTTCCTACGAGCAGTACTTC.

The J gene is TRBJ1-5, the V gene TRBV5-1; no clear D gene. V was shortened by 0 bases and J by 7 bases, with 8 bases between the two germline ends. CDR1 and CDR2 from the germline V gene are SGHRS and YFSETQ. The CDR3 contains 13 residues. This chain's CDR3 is CASSLGARQPQHF. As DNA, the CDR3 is TGCGCCAGCAGCTTGGGCGCGAGACAGCCCCAGCATTTT.

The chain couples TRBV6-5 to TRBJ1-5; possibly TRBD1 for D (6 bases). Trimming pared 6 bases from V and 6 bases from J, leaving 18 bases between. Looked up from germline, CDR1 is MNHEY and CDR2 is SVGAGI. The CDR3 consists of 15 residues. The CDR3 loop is CASSPVGGLGQPQHF. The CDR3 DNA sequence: TGTGCCAGCAGCCCCGTCGGGGGGCTTGGTCAGCCCCAGCATTTT.

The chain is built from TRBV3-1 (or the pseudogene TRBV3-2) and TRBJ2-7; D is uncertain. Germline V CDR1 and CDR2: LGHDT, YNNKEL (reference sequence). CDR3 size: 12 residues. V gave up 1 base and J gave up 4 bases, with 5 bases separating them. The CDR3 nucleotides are TGTGCCAGCAGCCAAGGTCAGTACGAGCAGTACTTC. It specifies CASSQGQYEQYF.

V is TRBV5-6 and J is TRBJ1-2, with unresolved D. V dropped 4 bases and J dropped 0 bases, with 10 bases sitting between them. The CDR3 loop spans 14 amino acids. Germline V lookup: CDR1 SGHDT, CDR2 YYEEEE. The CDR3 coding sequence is TGTGCCAGCAGCCGGTCGCTTTCTAACTATGGCTACACCTTC. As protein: CASSRSLSNYGYTF.

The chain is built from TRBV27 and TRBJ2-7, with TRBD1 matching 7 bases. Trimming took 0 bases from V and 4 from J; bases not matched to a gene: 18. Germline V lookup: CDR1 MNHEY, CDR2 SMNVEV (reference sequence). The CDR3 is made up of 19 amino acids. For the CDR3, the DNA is TGTGCCAGCAGTTTATCCCTCGGCGCAGACAGGGAGAGGGCTTACGAGCAGTACTTC. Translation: CASSLSLGADRERAYEQYF.

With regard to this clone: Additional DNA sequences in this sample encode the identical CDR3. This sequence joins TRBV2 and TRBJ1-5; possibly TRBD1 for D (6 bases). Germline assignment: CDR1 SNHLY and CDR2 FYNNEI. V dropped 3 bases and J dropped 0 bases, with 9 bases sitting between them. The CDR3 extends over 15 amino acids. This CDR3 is CASSDRGYSNQPQHF. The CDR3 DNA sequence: TGTGCCAGCAGTGATAGGGGGTATAGCAATCAGCCCCAGCATTTT.

The CDR3 here is CASSYTLNTEAFF. The CDR3 DNA follows: TGTGCCAGCAGTTACACACTGAACACTGAAGCTTTCTTT. This chain uses TRBV6-5 with TRBJ1-1; unclear D gene. Trimming removed 2 bases from V and 0 bases from J, with 4 bases in between. This CDR3 spans 13 amino acids. Germline V CDR1 and CDR2: MNHEY, SVGAGI.

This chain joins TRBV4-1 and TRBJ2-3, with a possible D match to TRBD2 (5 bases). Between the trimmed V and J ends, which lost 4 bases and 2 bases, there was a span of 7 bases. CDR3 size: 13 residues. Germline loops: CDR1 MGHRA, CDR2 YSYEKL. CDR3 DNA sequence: TGCGCCAGCAGCCCCGACTACACAGATACGCAGTATTTT. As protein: CASSPDYTDTQYF.

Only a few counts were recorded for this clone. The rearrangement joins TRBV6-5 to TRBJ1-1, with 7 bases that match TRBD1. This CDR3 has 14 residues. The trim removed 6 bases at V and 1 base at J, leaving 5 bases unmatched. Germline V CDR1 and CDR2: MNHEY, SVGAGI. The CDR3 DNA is TGTGCCAGCAGAGACAGGGATTGGAACACTGAAGCTTTCTTT. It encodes CASRDRDWNTEAFF.